This paragraph reports one T cell receptor beta chain. One base away lies a much larger clone, so this may be a sequencing read error. Molecular barcoding with unique molecular identifiers was used for the TCRbeta library. TCRdb re-analysed the PCR reads in MiXCR, keeping a single row per CDR3 protein. The sample lists approximately 640,000 distinct CDR3 sequences; approximately 17% were seen once. The CDR3 extends over 13 amino acids. CDR1 is SQVTM and CDR2 is ANQGSEA in the germline V gene. This specimen comes from a study of T-cell reconstitution after alpha-beta-depleted transplantation in children.

Sample: PBMCs from the stem cell graft donor, taken from the stem cell graft. The genes are TRBV29-1 and TRBJ1-1; 10 bases align to TRBD1. The receptor's source is a human donor who donated a stem cell graft to a child with acute myeloid leukemia. The DNA for the CDR3 is TGCAGCGTTCGGACAGGGGGGGACACTAAAGCTTTCTTT. Protein product: CSVRTGGDTKAFF.